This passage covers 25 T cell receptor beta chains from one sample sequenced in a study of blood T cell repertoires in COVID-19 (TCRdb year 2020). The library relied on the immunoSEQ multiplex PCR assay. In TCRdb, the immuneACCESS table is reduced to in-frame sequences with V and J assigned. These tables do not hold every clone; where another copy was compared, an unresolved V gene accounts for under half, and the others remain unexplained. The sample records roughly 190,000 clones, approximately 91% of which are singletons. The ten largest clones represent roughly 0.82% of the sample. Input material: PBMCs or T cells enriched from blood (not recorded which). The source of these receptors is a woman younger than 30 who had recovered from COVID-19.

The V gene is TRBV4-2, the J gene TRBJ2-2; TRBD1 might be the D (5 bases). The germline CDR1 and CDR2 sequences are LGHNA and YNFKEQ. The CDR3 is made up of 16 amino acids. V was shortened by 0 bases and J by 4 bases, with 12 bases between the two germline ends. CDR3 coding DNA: TGTGCCAGCAGCCAAGATACAGGACGGCTCACCGGGGAGCTGTTTTTT. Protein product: CASSQDTGRLTGELFF.

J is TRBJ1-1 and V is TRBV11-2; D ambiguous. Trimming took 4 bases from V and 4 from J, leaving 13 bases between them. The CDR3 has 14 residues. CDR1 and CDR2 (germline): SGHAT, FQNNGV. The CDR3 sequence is CASSSLGGSTEAFF. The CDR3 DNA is TGTGCCAGCAGCTCCCTTGGCGGGAGCACTGAAGCTTTCTTT.

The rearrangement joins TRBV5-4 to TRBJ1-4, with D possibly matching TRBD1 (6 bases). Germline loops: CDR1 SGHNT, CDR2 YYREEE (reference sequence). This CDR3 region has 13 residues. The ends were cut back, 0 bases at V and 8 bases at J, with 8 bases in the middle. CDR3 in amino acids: CASSLGGREKLFF. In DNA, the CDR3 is TGTGCCAGCAGCTTGGGGGGGCGCGAAAAACTGTTTTTT.

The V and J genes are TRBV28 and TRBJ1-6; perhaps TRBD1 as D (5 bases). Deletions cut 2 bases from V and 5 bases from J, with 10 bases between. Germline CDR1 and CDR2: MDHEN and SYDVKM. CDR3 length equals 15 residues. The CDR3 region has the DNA TGTGCCAGCAGTTTACCTACAGGAGATAATTCACCCCTCCACTTT. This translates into CASSLPTGDNSPLHF.

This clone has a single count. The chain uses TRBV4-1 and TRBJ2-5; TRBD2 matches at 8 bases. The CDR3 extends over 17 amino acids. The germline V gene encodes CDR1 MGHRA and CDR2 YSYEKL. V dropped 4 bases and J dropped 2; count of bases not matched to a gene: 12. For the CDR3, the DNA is TGCGCCAGCAGCCGCCTGGTGGCGGGAGGACCACAAGAGACCCAGTACTTC. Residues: CASSRLVAGGPQETQYF.

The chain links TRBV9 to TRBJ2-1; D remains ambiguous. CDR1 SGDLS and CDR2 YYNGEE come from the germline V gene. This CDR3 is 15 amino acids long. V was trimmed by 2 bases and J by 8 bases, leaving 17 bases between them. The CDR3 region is CASSVLSAWHDEQFF. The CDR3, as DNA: TGTGCCAGCAGCGTTCTGAGCGCGTGGCACGATGAGCAGTTCTTC. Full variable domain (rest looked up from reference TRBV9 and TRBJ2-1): DSGVTQTPKHLITATGQRVTLRCSPRSGDLSVYWYQQSLDQGLQFLIQYYNGEERAKGNILERFSAQQFPDLHSELNLSSLELGDSALYFCASSVLSAWHDEQFFGPGTRLTVL.

This chain's CDR3 is CATSDWGDTGELFF. CDR3 sequence (DNA): TGTGCCACGTCGGACTGGGGGGACACCGGGGAGCTGTTTTTT. This chain joins TRBV6-5 and TRBJ2-2; D possibly corresponds to TRBD2 (6 bases). V dropped 10 bases and J dropped 3 bases, with 15 bases sitting between them. The CDR3 extends over 14 amino acids. Per the germline V gene, CDR1 is MNHEY and CDR2 is SVGAGI.

The CDR3 is CASSEGGFSTDTQYF. The CDR3 region has the DNA TGTGCCAGCAGTGAAGGCGGGTTTAGCACAGATACGCAGTATTTT. The rearrangement joins TRBV2 to TRBJ2-3; tentative D call: TRBD2 (5 bases). In germline, CDR1 is SNHLY, CDR2 FYNNEI. V shed 1 base and J shed 0 bases, with 8 bases lying between them. CDR3 size: 15 residues.

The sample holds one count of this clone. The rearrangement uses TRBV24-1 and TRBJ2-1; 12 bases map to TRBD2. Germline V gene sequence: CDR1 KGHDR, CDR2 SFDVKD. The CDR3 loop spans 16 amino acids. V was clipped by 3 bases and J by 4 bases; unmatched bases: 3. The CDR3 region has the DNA TGTGCCACCAGTGATCAGACTAGCGGGGGATACAATGAGCAGTTCTTC. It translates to CATSDQTSGGYNEQFF.

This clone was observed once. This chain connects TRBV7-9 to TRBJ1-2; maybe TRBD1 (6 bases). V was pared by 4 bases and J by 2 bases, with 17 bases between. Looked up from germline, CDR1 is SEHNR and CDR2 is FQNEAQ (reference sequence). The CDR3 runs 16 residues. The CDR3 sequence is CASSWKTGTFNYGYTF. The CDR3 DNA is TGTGCCAGCAGCTGGAAAACCGGGACATTCAACTATGGCTACACCTTC. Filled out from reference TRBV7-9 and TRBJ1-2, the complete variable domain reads DTGVSQNPRHKITKRGQNVTFRCDPISEHNRLYWYRQTLGQGPEFLTYFQNEAQLEKSRLLSDRFSAERPKGSFSTLEIQRTEQGDSAMYLCASSWKTGTFNYGYTFGSGTRLTVV.

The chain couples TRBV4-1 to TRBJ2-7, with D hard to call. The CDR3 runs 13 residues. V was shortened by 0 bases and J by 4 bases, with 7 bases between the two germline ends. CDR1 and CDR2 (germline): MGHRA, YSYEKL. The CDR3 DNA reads TGCGCCAGCAGCCAAGATGGTGCGTACGAGCAGTACTTC. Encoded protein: CASSQDGAYEQYF.

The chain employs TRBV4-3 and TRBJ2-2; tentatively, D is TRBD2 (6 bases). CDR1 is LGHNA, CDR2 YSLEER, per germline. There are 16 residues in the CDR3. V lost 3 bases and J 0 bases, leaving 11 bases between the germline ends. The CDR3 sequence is CASSHPGTSNTGELFF. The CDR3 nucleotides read TGCGCCAGCAGCCACCCTGGGACTTCGAACACCGGGGAGCTGTTTTTT.

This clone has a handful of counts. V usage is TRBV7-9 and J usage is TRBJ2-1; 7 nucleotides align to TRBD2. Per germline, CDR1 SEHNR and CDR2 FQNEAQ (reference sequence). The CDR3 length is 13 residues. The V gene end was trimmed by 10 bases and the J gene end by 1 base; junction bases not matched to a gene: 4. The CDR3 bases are TGTGCCACCCTAGCGGAATCCTACAATGAGCAGTTCTTC. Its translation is CATLAESYNEQFF.

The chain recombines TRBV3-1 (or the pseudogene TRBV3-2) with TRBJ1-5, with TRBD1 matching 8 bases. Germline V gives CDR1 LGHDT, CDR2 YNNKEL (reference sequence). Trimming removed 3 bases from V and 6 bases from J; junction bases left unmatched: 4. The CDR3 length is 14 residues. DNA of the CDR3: TGTGCCAGCAGCCATTCAGGGGGCGGTCAGCCCCAGCATTTT. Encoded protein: CASSHSGGGQPQHF.

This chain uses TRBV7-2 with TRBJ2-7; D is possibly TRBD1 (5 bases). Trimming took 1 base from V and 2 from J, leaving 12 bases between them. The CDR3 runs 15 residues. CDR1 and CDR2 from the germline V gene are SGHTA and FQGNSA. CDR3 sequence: CASSLEIGAAYEQYF. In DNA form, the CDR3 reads TGTGCCAGCAGCTTAGAGATAGGGGCGGCCTACGAGCAGTACTTC.

The CDR3 protein is CASSSNNPREGLSTDTQYF. For the CDR3, the DNA is TGTGCCAGCAGCTCAAACAACCCCAGGGAGGGCCTTTCCACAGATACGCAGTATTTT. This rearrangement joins TRBV7-9 to TRBJ2-3; TRBD2 aligns across 7 bases. Germline loops: CDR1 SEHNR, CDR2 FQNEAQ (reference sequence). V lost 4 bases, J lost 2 bases, and 18 bases stayed unmatched. The CDR3 length is 19 residues. Using reference TRBV7-9 and TRBJ2-3 for the parts outside the CDR3, the full variable domain is DTGVSQNPRHKITKRGQNVTFRCDPISEHNRLYWYRQTLGQGPEFLTYFQNEAQLEKSRLLSDRFSAERPKGSFSTLEIQRTEQGDSAMYLCASSSNNPREGLSTDTQYFGPGTRLTVL.

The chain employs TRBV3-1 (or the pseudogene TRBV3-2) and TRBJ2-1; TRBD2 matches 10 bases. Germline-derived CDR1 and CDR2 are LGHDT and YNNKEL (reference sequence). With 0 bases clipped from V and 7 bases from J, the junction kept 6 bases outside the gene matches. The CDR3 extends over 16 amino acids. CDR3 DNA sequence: TGTGCCAGCAGCCAAGATCCTAGCGGGAGTGGAAATGAGCAGTTCTTC. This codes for CASSQDPSGSGNEQFF.

CDR3 nucleotides: TGTGCCAGCAGGCGACAGGGTTACAATGAGCAGTTCTTC. Encoded protein: CASRRQGYNEQFF. The rearrangement uses TRBV6-5 and TRBJ2-1, with TRBD1 matching over 7 bases. The V segment lost 6 bases and the J segment 4 bases; nucleotides outside the gene matches: 3. Germline CDR1 and CDR2: MNHEY and SVGAGI. The CDR3 sequence is 13 residues long.

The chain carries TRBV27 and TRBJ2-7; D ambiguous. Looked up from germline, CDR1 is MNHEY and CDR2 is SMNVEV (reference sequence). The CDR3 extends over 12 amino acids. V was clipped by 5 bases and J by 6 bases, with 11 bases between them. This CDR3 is CASSEISGEQYF. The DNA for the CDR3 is TGTGCCAGCAGTGAGATCTCGGGCGAGCAGTACTTC.

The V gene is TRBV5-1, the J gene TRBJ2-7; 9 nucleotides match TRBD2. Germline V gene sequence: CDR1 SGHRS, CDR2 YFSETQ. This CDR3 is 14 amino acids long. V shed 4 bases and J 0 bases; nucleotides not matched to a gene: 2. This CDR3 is CASSRSGSSYEQYF. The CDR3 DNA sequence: TGCGCCAGCAGCCGTAGCGGGAGCTCCTACGAGCAGTACTTC.

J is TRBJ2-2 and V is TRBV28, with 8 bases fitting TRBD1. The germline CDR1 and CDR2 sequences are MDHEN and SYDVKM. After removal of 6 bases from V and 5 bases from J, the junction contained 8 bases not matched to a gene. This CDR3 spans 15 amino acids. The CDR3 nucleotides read TGTGCCAGCAGGCGAGTCACAGGGGGAACCGGGGAGCTGTTTTTT. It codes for CASRRVTGGTGELFF.

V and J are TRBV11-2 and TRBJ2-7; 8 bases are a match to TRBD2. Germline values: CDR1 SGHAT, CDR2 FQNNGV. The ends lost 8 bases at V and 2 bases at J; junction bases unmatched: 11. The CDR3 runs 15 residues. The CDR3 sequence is CASGRGREVTYEQYF. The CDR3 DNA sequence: TGTGCCAGCGGCCGTGGGCGGGAGGTAACCTACGAGCAGTACTTC.

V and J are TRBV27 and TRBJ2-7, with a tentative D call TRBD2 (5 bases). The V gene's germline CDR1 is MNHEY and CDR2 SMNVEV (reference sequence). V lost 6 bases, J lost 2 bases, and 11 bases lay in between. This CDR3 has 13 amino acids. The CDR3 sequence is CASRRAVTYEQYF. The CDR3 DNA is TGTGCCAGCAGACGAGCGGTGACCTACGAGCAGTACTTC.

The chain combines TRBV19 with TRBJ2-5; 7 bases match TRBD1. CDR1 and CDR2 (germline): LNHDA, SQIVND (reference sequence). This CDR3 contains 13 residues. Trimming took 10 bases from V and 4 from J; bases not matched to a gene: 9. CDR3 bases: TGTGCCACCCGACAGGGACCGGGAGAGACCCAGTACTTC. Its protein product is CATRQGPGETQYF. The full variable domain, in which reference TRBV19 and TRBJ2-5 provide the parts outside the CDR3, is DGGITQSPKYLFRKEGQNVTLSCEQNLNHDAMYWYRQDPGQGLRLIYYSQIVNDFQKGDIAEGYSVSREKKESFPLTVTSAQKNPTAFYLCATRQGPGETQYFGPGTRLLVL.

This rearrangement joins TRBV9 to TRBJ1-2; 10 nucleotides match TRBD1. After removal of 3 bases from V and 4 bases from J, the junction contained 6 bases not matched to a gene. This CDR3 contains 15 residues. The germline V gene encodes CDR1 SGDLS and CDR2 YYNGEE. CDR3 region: CASSGRQGAGYGYTF. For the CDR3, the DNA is TGTGCCAGCAGCGGAAGACAGGGGGCAGGCTATGGCTACACCTTC.